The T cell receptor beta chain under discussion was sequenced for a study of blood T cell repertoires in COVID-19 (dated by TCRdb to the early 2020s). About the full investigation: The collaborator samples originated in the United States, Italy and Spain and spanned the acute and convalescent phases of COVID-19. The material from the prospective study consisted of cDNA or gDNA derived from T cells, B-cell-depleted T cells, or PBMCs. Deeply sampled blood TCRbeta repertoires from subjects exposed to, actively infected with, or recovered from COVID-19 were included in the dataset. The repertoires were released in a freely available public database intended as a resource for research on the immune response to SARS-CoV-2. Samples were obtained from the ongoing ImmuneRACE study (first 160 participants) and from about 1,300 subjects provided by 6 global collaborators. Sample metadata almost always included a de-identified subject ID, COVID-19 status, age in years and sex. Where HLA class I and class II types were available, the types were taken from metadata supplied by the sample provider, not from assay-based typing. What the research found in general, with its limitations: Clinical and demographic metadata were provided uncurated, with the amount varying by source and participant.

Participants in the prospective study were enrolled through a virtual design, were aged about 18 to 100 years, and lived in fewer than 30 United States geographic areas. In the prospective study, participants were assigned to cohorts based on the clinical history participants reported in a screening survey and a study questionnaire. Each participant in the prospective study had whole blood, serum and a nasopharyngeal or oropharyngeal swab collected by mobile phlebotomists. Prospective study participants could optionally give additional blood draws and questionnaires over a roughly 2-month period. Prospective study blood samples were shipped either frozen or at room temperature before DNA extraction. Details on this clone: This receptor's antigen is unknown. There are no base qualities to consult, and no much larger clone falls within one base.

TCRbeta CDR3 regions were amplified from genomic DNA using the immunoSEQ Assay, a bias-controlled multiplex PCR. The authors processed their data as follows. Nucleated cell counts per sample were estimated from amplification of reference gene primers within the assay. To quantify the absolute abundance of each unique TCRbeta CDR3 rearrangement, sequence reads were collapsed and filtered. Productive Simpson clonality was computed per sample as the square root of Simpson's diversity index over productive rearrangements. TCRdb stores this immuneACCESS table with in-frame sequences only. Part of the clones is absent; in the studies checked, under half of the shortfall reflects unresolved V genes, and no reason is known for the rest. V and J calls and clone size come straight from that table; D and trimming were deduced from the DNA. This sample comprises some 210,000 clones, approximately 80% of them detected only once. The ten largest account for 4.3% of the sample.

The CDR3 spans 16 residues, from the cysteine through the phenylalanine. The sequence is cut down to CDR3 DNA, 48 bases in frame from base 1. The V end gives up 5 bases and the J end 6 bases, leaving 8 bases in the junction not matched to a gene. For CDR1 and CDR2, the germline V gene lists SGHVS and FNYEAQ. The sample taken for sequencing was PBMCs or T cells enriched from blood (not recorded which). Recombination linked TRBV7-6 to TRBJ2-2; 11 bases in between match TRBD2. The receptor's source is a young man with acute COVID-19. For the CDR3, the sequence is CASSPLAGGPSGELFF. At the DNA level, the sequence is TGTGCCAGCAGCCCCTTAGCGGGGGGGCCCTCCGGGGAGCTGTTTTTT.